Shown below are 27 T cell receptor beta chains from a single sample sequenced in a study of control samples from healthy donors and cancer patients (dated by TCRdb to the early 2020s). Library prep was done by the immunoSEQ multiplex PCR assay. The table comes from immuneACCESS by way of TCRdb, which keeps in-frame sequences with V and J called. Part of the clones is missing from these tables; in studies checked, under half for an unresolved V gene and the rest for unknown reasons. In all, the sample holds 90,000 to 150,000 clones, and around 88% of those were seen once. Around 3.4% of the sample rests with the top ten. Sequenced: blood. The receptors were gathered from a man aged 40-49 years in good health.

The CDR3 sequence: CASRSGPNQPQHF. The CDR3 nucleotides are TGTGCCAGCAGATCAGGTCCTAATCAGCCCCAGCATTTT. The rearrangement joins TRBV12-3 or TRBV12-4 to TRBJ1-5; no firm D call. Trimming took off 6 bases at V and 4 bases at J, with 10 bases between the two ends. There are 13 residues in the CDR3.

CDR3 sequence: CASSVATGSPLHF. The CDR3 DNA sequence: TGTGCCAGCAGCGTAGCTACGGGTTCACCCCTCCACTTT. J is TRBJ1-6 and V is TRBV9; no reliable D call. The CDR3 has 13 residues. Trimming pared 0 bases from V and 9 bases from J, leaving 7 bases between. Germline CDR1 and CDR2: SGDLS and YYNGEE.

The V call is TRBV7-8, the J call TRBJ2-7; maybe TRBD1 (6 bases). This CDR3 has 14 amino acids. V dropped 6 bases and J dropped 2 bases, with 14 bases sitting between them. CDR1 and CDR2 from the germline V gene are SGHVS and FQNEAQ. The CDR3 sequence is CASRSQGNPYEQYF. CDR3 nucleotide sequence: TGTGCCAGCAGATCACAGGGTAATCCCTACGAGCAGTACTTC.

A few counts support this clone. The V call is TRBV12-3 or TRBV12-4, the J call TRBJ2-1; tentatively, D is TRBD1 (5 bases). There are 12 residues in the CDR3. V was pared by 3 bases and J by 13 bases, with 13 bases between. The CDR3 DNA reads TGTGCCAGCAGTTTCGCCAGGGCCGGTCAGTTCTTC. Encoded protein: CASSFARAGQFF.

The chain links TRBV11-3 to TRBJ2-5, with D possibly being TRBD1 (5 bases). The germline gives CDR1 SGHNT, CDR2 YENEEA. The CDR3 length is 15 residues. The V end lost 5 bases, the J end lost 5 bases, and 18 bases lay between the germline ends. The CDR3, as DNA: TGTGCCAGCAGCCTAGGCAGGGATTTTGCGGAGACCCAGTACTTC. Protein: CASSLGRDFAETQYF.

The chain links TRBV9 to TRBJ1-3; no firm D call. Germline-derived CDR1 and CDR2 are SGDLS and YYNGEE. This CDR3 region has 14 residues. Trimming took off 4 bases at V and 2 bases at J, with 10 bases between the two ends. The CDR3, as DNA: TGTGCCAGCAGCCCATTAGTGGCTGGAAACACCATATATTTT. Translation: CASSPLVAGNTIYF.

The chain carries TRBV7-2 and TRBJ1-1, with TRBD1 matching 7 bases. The CDR3 loop spans 13 amino acids. The germline V gene encodes CDR1 SGHTA and CDR2 FQGNSA. Losses at the gene ends were 5 bases for V and 11 bases for J; bases not matched to a gene: 11. CDR3 nucleotide sequence: TGTGCCAGCAGCATAATAGAGGGGGCGGTGGCTTTCTTT. The encoded protein is CASSIIEGAVAFF.

The rearrangement links TRBV7-3 to TRBJ1-2, with D perhaps matching TRBD1 (5 bases). CDR1 is SGHTA, CDR2 FQGTGA, per germline. The CDR3 consists of 13 residues. The germline V and J ends were trimmed by 3 bases and 6 bases, with 11 bases remaining between them. Here the CDR3 DNA reads TGTGCCAGCAGCTTCTCTCAGGGTGATGGCTACACCTTC. Protein product: CASSFSQGDGYTF.

V gene TRBV30 combines with J gene TRBJ1-4, with D possibly being TRBD1 (5 bases). Trimming left V 0 bases short and J 6 bases short, with 11 bases between. The length of the CDR3 is 14 residues. Germline CDR1 is GTSNPN and CDR2 is SVGIG (reference sequence). The CDR3 nucleotides are TGTGCCTGGAGTGTGAATGGGGGGGATGAAAAACTGTTTTTT. Its protein is CAWSVNGGDEKLFF.

The rearrangement uses TRBV9 and TRBJ1-3; maybe TRBD1 (5 bases). V was pared by 0 bases and J by 0 bases, with 16 bases between. This CDR3 is 18 amino acids long. From germline, CDR1 is SGDLS and CDR2 YYNGEE. The CDR3 DNA sequence: TGTGCCAGCAGCGTAGAAAGGACTGGGGCCCTCTCTGGAAACACCATATATTTT. As protein: CASSVERTGALSGNTIYF.

The gene calls are TRBV4-2 and TRBJ1-2; 11 nucleotides agree with TRBD1. The length of the CDR3 is 14 residues. Per germline, CDR1 LGHNA and CDR2 YNFKEQ. The V gene end was trimmed by 5 bases and the J gene end by 4 bases; junction bases not matched to a gene: 3. CDR3 sequence reads: CASSRTGGGYGYTF. CDR3 coding DNA: TGTGCCAGCAGCAGGACAGGGGGCGGCTATGGCTACACCTTC.

The gene calls are TRBV11-3 and TRBJ2-5, with D uncertain. The CDR3 contains 12 residues. The germline V gene encodes CDR1 SGHNT and CDR2 YENEEA. V lost 1 base to trimming and J lost 5 bases, with 5 bases between them. CDR3 sequence reads: CASSLGRETQYF. Written as DNA, the CDR3 is TGTGCCAGCAGCTTAGGTCGGGAGACCCAGTACTTC.

The chain carries TRBV7-3 and TRBJ1-1, with TRBD1 matching over 10 bases. V shed 5 bases, J shed 3 bases, and the junction held 6 bases outside the gene matches. There are 15 residues in the CDR3. Germline CDR1 SGHTA, CDR2 FQGTGA. CDR3 sequence reads: CASSRQGARDTEAFF. CDR3 nucleotides: TGTGCCAGCAGCCGACAGGGGGCTCGTGACACTGAAGCTTTCTTT.

The V call is TRBV7-2, the J call TRBJ1-3, with D perhaps matching TRBD1 (6 bases). The CDR3 is made up of 16 amino acids. Trimming cost V 8 bases and J 3 bases, with 20 bases left between them. Germline loops: CDR1 SGHTA, CDR2 FQGNSA. CDR3 bases: TGTGCCAGCGGACAGACCGGCGTTGGAGGTGGAAACACCATATATTTT. This gives the protein CASGQTGVGGGNTIYF.

The genes are TRBV5-1 and TRBJ2-7; 7 bases are a match to TRBD1. CDR1 SGHRS and CDR2 YFSETQ come from the germline V gene. This CDR3 region has 13 residues. V gave up 5 bases and J gave up 3 bases; unmatched junction bases: 5. In nucleotides, the CDR3 is TGCGCCAGCAGATCAGACAGGGACTACGAGCAGTACTTC. Translating it yields CASRSDRDYEQYF.

J is TRBJ2-5 and V is TRBV19, with TRBD1 identical over 7 bases. Germline CDR1 and CDR2: LNHDA and SQIVND (reference sequence). Trimming removed 6 bases from V and 2 bases from J; junction bases left unmatched: 6. The CDR3 is made up of 14 amino acids. In nucleotides, the CDR3 is TGTGCCAGTAGCGGACAGGCGAAACAAGAGACCCAGTACTTC. Residues: CASSGQAKQETQYF.

The chain combines TRBV2 with TRBJ2-7, with D possibly being TRBD1 or TRBD2 (6 bases each). Germline-derived CDR1 and CDR2 are SNHLY and FYNNEI. This CDR3 region has 14 residues. The V end lost 4 bases, the J end lost 4 bases, and 14 bases lay between the germline ends. CDR3: CASSADRRGYEQYF. In DNA, the CDR3 is TGTGCCAGCAGTGCCGACAGGAGGGGATACGAGCAGTACTTC.

This clone has just one count. At one end, the junction sequence differs from germline, possibly due to a read error. Here the CDR3 reads CANSPTAGVEETQYF. CDR3 sequence (DNA): TGTGCCAACAGTCCTACTGCCGGGGTAGAAGAGACCCAGTACTTC. V usage is TRBV27 and J usage is TRBJ2-5; D is possibly TRBD2 (5 bases). Looked up from germline, CDR1 is MNHEY and CDR2 is SMNVEV (reference sequence). The CDR3 spans 15 residues.

V and J are TRBV18 and TRBJ2-7, with TRBD1 matching 7 bases. The CDR3 extends over 16 amino acids. J was trimmed by 4 bases and V by 1 base; bases with no gene match: 10. Germline assignment: CDR1 KGHSH and CDR2 LQKENI. Here the CDR3 reads CASSPQGAALPYEQYF. The CDR3 DNA reads as TGTGCCAGCTCACCACAGGGGGCCGCCCTCCCTTACGAGCAGTACTTC.

J is TRBJ2-5 and V is TRBV5-1; 9 bases agree with TRBD2. The CDR3 is made up of 16 amino acids. The germline CDR1 and CDR2 sequences are SGHRS and YFSETQ. Trimming took 0 bases from V and 1 from J; bases not matched to a gene: 4. Here the CDR3 DNA reads TGCGCCAGCAGCTTGGCCCCAGCGGGGGGCCAAGAGACCCAGTACTTC. Protein sequence: CASSLAPAGGQETQYF.

This clone came up once. The chain employs TRBV2 and TRBJ2-6; possibly TRBD2 for D (5 bases). V was cut by 7 bases and J by 0 bases, with 10 bases left in between. The CDR3 length is 15 residues. CDR1 and CDR2 from the germline V gene are SNHLY and FYNNEI. The CDR3 DNA reads as TGTGCCAGCAATTTAGCGAACTCTGGGGCCAACGTCCTGACTTTC. This codes for CASNLANSGANVLTF.

The rearrangement uses TRBV7-9 and TRBJ2-1, with 8 bases aligning to TRBD1. The ends lost 6 bases at V and 8 bases at J; junction bases unmatched: 3. This CDR3 has 12 amino acids. The germline V gene encodes CDR1 SEHNR and CDR2 FQNEAQ (reference sequence). In DNA, the CDR3 is TGTGCCAGCAGGGACAGGGACCATGAGCAGTTCTTC. It yields the protein CASRDRDHEQFF.

This clone was detected only once. This chain connects TRBV9 to TRBJ2-1, with D maybe TRBD2 (6 bases). Trimming pared 4 bases from V and 0 bases from J, leaving 11 bases between. Germline CDR1 SGDLS, CDR2 YYNGEE. The length of the CDR3 is 15 residues. CDR3 DNA sequence: TGTGCCAGCAGCTCCGACGGGAGCTCCTACAATGAGCAGTTCTTC. It specifies CASSSDGSSYNEQFF.

The chain uses TRBV7-8 and TRBJ1-1, with 7 bases matching TRBD1. The CDR3 sequence is 16 residues long. The V segment lost 1 base and the J segment 8 bases; nucleotides outside the gene matches: 13. Germline V CDR1 and CDR2: SGHVS, FQNEAQ. The CDR3 bases are TGTGCCAGCAGCTTAGGGAGGGGGCGCGTCTCCTTGGAAGCTTTCTTT. Residues: CASSLGRGRVSLEAFF.

The V and J genes are TRBV19 and TRBJ2-7; weak D call: TRBD1 (7 bases). V was pared by 5 bases and J by 7 bases, with 12 bases between. CDR1 and CDR2 (germline): LNHDA, SQIVND (reference sequence). The CDR3 totals 12 residues. CDR3 loop: CASSFRGEEQYF. The DNA of the CDR3 is TGTGCCAGTAGTTTCAGGGGGGAGGAGCAGTACTTC.

The V and J genes are TRBV6-4 and TRBJ1-2, with 8 bases that match TRBD1. The J segment lost 3 bases and the V segment lost 4 bases, leaving 7 bases of the junction unmatched. The germline V gene has CDR1 MRHNA and CDR2 SNTAGT. The CDR3 has 15 residues. The CDR3 region is CASSALPGQDYGYTF. CDR3 DNA sequence: TGTGCCAGCAGTGCCTTACCGGGACAGGACTATGGCTACACCTTC.

The gene calls are TRBV4-3 and TRBJ1-6; D might be TRBD1 (5 bases). The CDR3 spans 17 residues. V was shortened by 3 bases and J by 0 bases, with 12 bases between the two germline ends. The germline V gene encodes CDR1 LGHNA and CDR2 YSLEER. The CDR3 is CASSQARQSSYNSPLHF. CDR3 nucleotides: TGCGCCAGCAGCCAGGCGAGACAGAGCTCCTATAATTCACCCCTCCACTTT.